This TCR beta chain was sequenced during a study of OX40 agonist ivuxolimab in advanced cancers. The protocol was immunoSEQ multiplex PCR, while the TCRdb copy is restricted to in-frame clones and leaves out a portion. The table lists some 140,000 clones, roughly nine tenths of them singletons, with roughly 0.99% in the top ten. This CDR3 contains 12 residues. The V gene lost 3 bases and the J gene lost 3 bases, with 3 bases spanning the gap. Germline lookup yields CDR1 MNHNS and CDR2 SASEGT. The receptor's source is an adult with an advanced solid tumor such as melanoma, head and neck, liver or kidney cancer. The chain combines TRBV6-1 with TRBJ1-3; no definite D call. This sample comprised CD4+ or CD8+ T cells sorted from blood, obtained in a trial of the OX40 agonist ivuxolimab. For the CDR3, the DNA is TGTGCCAGCAGTGAGTATGGAAACACCATATATTTT. It encodes CASSEYGNTIYF.